The 17 T cell receptor beta chains below come from one sample, sequenced in a study of T cells in Graves' hyperthyroidism and ophthalmopathy (dated by TCRdb to between 2018 and 2020). The library was produced with multiplex PCR. These reads were obtained on an Illumina HiSeq 2000. TCR beta CDR3 regions were amplified from RNA transcripts. The first round of RT-PCR for the TCR CDR3 was performed with the HTBI primer set and the Qiagen OneStep RT-PCR kit. TCRdb itself trimmed the public reads at Q25 with fastp, ran MiXCR and retained productive beta chains. Each CDR3 protein gets just one entry, which takes the most common genes and DNA from the rows behind it. The sample table holds about 530,000 distinct CDR3 sequences, of which roughly 17% were seen once. The ten most abundant clones make up 17% of the sample. The sequencing input was blood. The receptors shown here come from a woman between 18 and 30 years old with Graves' ophthalmopathy.

This clonotype occurred many times. The chain's CDR3 is CASTLTGIGEAFF. The CDR3 coding sequence is TGTGCCAGCACACTTACAGGGATTGGGGAAGCTTTCTTT. This chain uses TRBV12-3 or TRBV12-4 with TRBJ1-1, with a weak D call TRBD1 (6 bases). Between the trimmed V and J ends, which lost 7 bases and 8 bases, there was a span of 17 bases. CDR3 length equals 13 residues.

V gene TRBV27 combines with J gene TRBJ1-6; a possible D gene is TRBD1 (6 bases). CDR3 length: 14 amino acids. Trimming took 6 bases from V and 6 from J, leaving 12 bases between them. Germline V gene data show CDR1 as MNHEY and CDR2 as SMNVEV (reference sequence). DNA of the CDR3: TGTGCCAGCAGACCAGACAGGTTTAATTCACCCCTCCACTTT. It translates to CASRPDRFNSPLHF.

This sequence joins TRBV2 and TRBJ2-2; unclear D gene. The V and J ends lost 6 bases and 6 bases respectively, with 11 bases between them. Per germline, CDR1 SNHLY and CDR2 FYNNEI. The CDR3 is 13 amino acids. CDR3 sequence reads: CASRSEVSGELFF. CDR3 coding DNA: TGTGCCAGCAGATCAGAGGTGTCCGGGGAGCTGTTTTTT.

This clonotype was found many times. The rearrangement uses TRBV11-1 and TRBJ2-3, with 9 bases lining up with TRBD1. The germline gives CDR1 SGHAT, CDR2 FQDESV (reference sequence). The J segment lost 0 bases and the V segment lost 3 bases, leaving 1 base of the junction unmatched. This CDR3 is built from 15 residues. DNA for the CDR3: TGTGCCAGCAGCTTTGGACAGGGGAGCACAGATACGCAGTATTTT. Translating gives CASSFGQGSTDTQYF.

The gene calls are TRBV19 and TRBJ2-1; D may correspond to TRBD1 or TRBD2 (6 bases each). CDR1 and CDR2 from the germline V gene are LNHDA and SQIVND (reference sequence). The V and J ends lost 6 bases and 12 bases respectively, with 12 bases between them. This CDR3 comprises 11 residues. The CDR3 loop reads CASRQGLGQFF. In DNA, the CDR3 is TGTGCCAGTAGACAGGGACTTGGGCAGTTCTTC.

This chain joins TRBV24-1 and TRBJ2-3, with 8 bases lining up with TRBD2. Germline V gene lookup returns CDR1 KGHDR and CDR2 SFDVKD. The CDR3 consists of 14 residues. V lost 9 bases and J lost 4; bases outside the gene matches: 8. The DNA of the CDR3 is TGTGCCACCGGTAGCGGGGTTAGCGCAGATACGCAGTATTTT. Protein product: CATGSGVSADTQYF.

V and J are TRBV20-1 and TRBJ2-7; no definite D call. The germline V gene encodes CDR1 DFQATT and CDR2 SNEGSKA (reference sequence). V was cut by 0 bases and J by 6 bases, with 9 bases left in between. This CDR3 has 12 residues. The CDR3 DNA is TGCAGTGCTAGAGATATCTCGGGCGAGCAGTACTTC. The encoded protein is CSARDISGEQYF.

At least ten counts were recorded for this clonotype. The V gene is TRBV12-3 or TRBV12-4, the J gene TRBJ1-2; D is unclear. CDR3 length: 13 residues. Trimming stripped 3 bases from V and 1 base from J, with 6 bases between. The CDR3 loop reads CASSFDYNYGYTF. Written as DNA, the CDR3 is TGTGCCAGCAGTTTCGACTATAACTATGGCTACACCTTC.

CDR3 bases: TGCGCCAGCAGCGCTCAGGGGGTCGATCAGCCCCAGCATTTT. Encoded protein: CASSAQGVDQPQHF. The chain joins TRBV4-1 to TRBJ1-5, with 7 bases fitting TRBD1. This CDR3 spans 14 amino acids. Trimming removed 5 bases from V and 5 bases from J; junction bases left unmatched: 6. Germline V lookup: CDR1 MGHRA, CDR2 YSYEKL.

This sequence joins TRBV11-2 and TRBJ1-2; D perhaps matches TRBD1 (5 bases). Trimming shortened V by 5 bases and J by 4 bases, and 17 bases separated the two germline ends. The CDR3 totals 15 residues. Germline CDR1 is SGHAT and CDR2 is FQNNGV. CDR3 nucleotides: TGTGCCAGCAGCGCATTCAGGGCCACTGGCTATGGCTACACCTTC. This gives the protein CASSAFRATGYGYTF.

The V and J genes are TRBV6-1 and TRBJ2-1; D perhaps matches TRBD2 (5 bases). V lost 5 bases and J lost 10, with 15 bases in between. The CDR3 is 13 residues long. The V gene's germline CDR1 is MNHNS and CDR2 SASEGT. In nucleotides, the CDR3 is TGTGCCAGCAGTCGGACTGGGCCGGAGGAGCAGTTCTTC. This encodes CASSRTGPEEQFF.

This clonotype has just a few counts. V gene TRBV5-1 combines with J gene TRBJ1-4, with TRBD1 identical over 7 bases. Germline V gene data show CDR1 as SGHRS and CDR2 as YFSETQ. Germline trimming cut 2 bases from V and 8 bases from J; bases unmatched to any gene: 12. CDR3 size: 16 residues. CDR3 region: CASSFLSGTAVEKLFF. CDR3 sequence (DNA): TGCGCCAGCAGCTTCCTTTCGGGGACAGCAGTCGAAAAACTGTTTTTT.

This clonotype has a count of ten or more. The chain carries TRBV28 and TRBJ1-2, with D tentatively TRBD1 (5 bases). Germline lookup yields CDR1 MDHEN and CDR2 SYDVKM. The ends were cut back, 6 bases at V and 2 bases at J, with 16 bases in the middle. The CDR3 is made up of 15 amino acids. The CDR3 reads CASSPRDGTNYGYTF. The CDR3 DNA reads TGTGCCAGCAGCCCGCGGGACGGAACCAACTATGGCTACACCTTC.

This clonotype has ten or more counts. The rearrangement uses TRBV7-9 and TRBJ2-1; 12 bases are shared with TRBD1. Looked up from germline, CDR1 is SEHNR and CDR2 is FQNEAQ (reference sequence). J lost 6 bases, V lost 2 bases, and 11 bases had no gene match. The CDR3 sequence is 18 residues long. DNA of the CDR3: TGTGCCAGCAGCTTATCGGCCGGGGGGACAGGGGGCGTCAATGAGCAGTTCTTC. Translating it yields CASSLSAGGTGGVNEQFF.

This clonotype was counted only a few times. The chain carries TRBV9 and TRBJ2-5, with D tentatively TRBD2 (6 bases). The CDR3 is 12 amino acids. V was cut by 0 bases and J by 7 bases, with 7 bases left in between. The germline V gene has CDR1 SGDLS and CDR2 YYNGEE. CDR3 sequence: CASSVVEGTQYF. CDR3 DNA: TGTGCCAGCAGCGTAGTGGAGGGGACCCAGTACTTC.

The chain combines TRBV20-1 with TRBJ2-1; D is perhaps TRBD2 (7 bases). The V end lost 4 bases, the J end lost 4 bases, and 14 bases lay between the germline ends. This CDR3 spans 14 amino acids. CDR1 is DFQATT, CDR2 SNEGSKA, per germline (reference sequence). The CDR3 DNA is TGCAGTGCTAAGGGGGGGGTGTTTTACAATGAGCAGTTCTTC. Amino acids: CSAKGGVFYNEQFF.

This clonotype was seen more than once but under ten times. V usage is TRBV6-1 and J usage is TRBJ2-1; 14 bases agree with TRBD2. The CDR3 covers 18 residues. V lost 6 bases, J lost 2 bases, and 9 bases stayed unmatched. Germline V gene data show CDR1 as MNHNS and CDR2 as SASEGT. The CDR3 reads CASSPGLAGALPYNEQFF. In DNA, the CDR3 is TGTGCCAGCAGCCCGGGACTAGCGGGGGCCCTACCCTACAATGAGCAGTTCTTC.